This T cell receptor (beta chain) was observed in a study of PD-1 blockade in classical Hodgkin lymphoma. Study outcomes and limitations: By C4D1, diversity of CD4+ TCRs had risen significantly, whereas that of CD8+ TCRs had not.

Brentuximab vedotin exposure varied, and every patient relapsed after autologous stem cell transplantation. Profiling relied on immunoSEQ multiplex PCR, and the TCRdb table lists in-frame clones only, not all of them. The profile shows 47,000 or so clones, about three quarters of them singletons. Of note for this clone: Its antigen is unidentified.

This CDR3 contains 14 residues. Trimming stripped 0 bases from V and 1 base from J, with 7 bases between. Germline CDR1 MNHEY, CDR2 SVGAGI. The genes are TRBV6-5 and TRBJ2-7; D not resolved. The sequence was obtained from a human donor with classical Hodgkin lymphoma. The sequences come from peripheral blood mononuclear cells (PBMCs), collected at baseline. CDR3 coding DNA: TGTGCCAGCAGTTACTCATCCGGGTCCTACGAGCAGTACTTC. Its translation is CASSYSSGSYEQYF.